The next 20 T cell receptor beta chains were all read from a single sample in a study of OX40 agonist ivuxolimab in advanced cancers. Assay: immunoSEQ multiplex PCR; the TCRdb copy retains only in-frame clones and omits some. Of 55,000 to 65,000 clones listed, over 70% are singletons. Material: CD4+ or CD8+ T cells sorted from blood, obtained in a trial of the OX40 agonist ivuxolimab. The source is an adult with an advanced solid tumor such as melanoma, head and neck, liver or kidney cancer.

V gene TRBV5-6 combines with J gene TRBJ1-3; possible D gene TRBD1, 5 bases. Trimming stripped 4 bases from V and 9 bases from J, with 26 bases between. Germline V gene data show CDR1 as SGHDT and CDR2 as YYEEEE. This CDR3 has 17 residues. The CDR3 DNA follows: TGTGCCAGCAGCCTATATACCGGGACGGGAGTGGCGAGCACCATATATTTT. This encodes CASSLYTGTGVASTIYF.

This rearrangement joins TRBV7-2 to TRBJ2-1; TRBD2 agrees at 11 bases. The J segment lost 5 bases and the V segment lost 4 bases, leaving 4 bases of the junction unmatched. The CDR3 runs to 15 residues. Per germline, CDR1 SGHTA and CDR2 FQGNSA. CDR3 sequence reads: CASSSHSGGDNEQFF. The CDR3 DNA reads as TGTGCCAGCAGCTCACATAGCGGGGGGGACAATGAGCAGTTCTTC.

This clone was seen only once. V is TRBV7-9 and J is TRBJ2-7, with TRBD2 matching over 12 bases. Per the germline V gene, CDR1 is SEHNR and CDR2 is FQNEAQ (reference sequence). The length of the CDR3 is 18 residues. V was pared by 5 bases and J by 5 bases, with 16 bases of the junction left unmatched. CDR3 region: CASSPKMRLAGGRDEQYF. The CDR3 DNA is TGTGCCAGCAGCCCCAAAATGAGGCTAGCGGGAGGGCGGGACGAGCAGTACTTC.

The chain joins TRBV5-1 to TRBJ2-7; 9 bases align to TRBD1. CDR1 SGHRS and CDR2 YFSETQ come from the germline V gene. V was pared by 0 bases and J by 5 bases, with 6 bases of the junction left unmatched. There are 15 residues in the CDR3. CDR3 DNA sequence: TGCGCCAGCAGCTTGGCGGGACAGGGCCTCAACGAGCAGTACTTC. Its translation: CASSLAGQGLNEQYF.

The V call is TRBV10-2, the J call TRBJ2-1; tentatively, D is TRBD2 (5 bases). Trimming shortened V by 8 bases and J by 4 bases, and 6 bases separated the two germline ends. There are 11 residues in the CDR3. Germline-derived CDR1 and CDR2 are WSHSY and SAAADI. The CDR3 DNA is TGCGCCAGCGAGGGATACAATGAGCAGTTCTTC. Translating it yields CASEGYNEQFF.

J is TRBJ1-4 and V is TRBV2; no clear D. V was trimmed by 7 bases and J by 7 bases, leaving 19 bases between them. This CDR3 is 15 amino acids long. Germline V lookup: CDR1 SNHLY, CDR2 FYNNEI. For the CDR3, the DNA is TGTGCCAGCACCTTTGTAGGAGATCGCTCTGAAAAACTGTTTTTT. Translation gives CASTFVGDRSEKLFF. Full variable domain (missing parts from reference TRBV2 and TRBJ1-4): EPEVTQTPSHQVTQMGQEVILRCVPISNHLYFYWYRQILGQKVEFLVSFYNNEISEKSEIFDDQFSVERPDGSNFTLKIRSTKLEDSAMYFCASTFVGDRSEKLFFGSGTQLSVL.

The J gene is TRBJ2-7, the V gene TRBV7-8, with unresolved D. Deletions cut 3 bases from V and 4 bases from J, with 7 bases between. CDR1 is SGHVS and CDR2 is FQNEAQ in the germline V gene. The CDR3 runs 12 residues. CDR3 in amino acids: CASSLVRYEQYF. CDR3 nucleotides: TGTGCCAGCAGCTTGGTTAGGTACGAGCAGTACTTC.

V gene TRBV5-4 combines with J gene TRBJ1-2, with D possibly matching TRBD1 (6 bases). Trimming took 4 bases from V and 6 from J, leaving 13 bases between them. Germline V gene lookup returns CDR1 SGHNT and CDR2 YYREEE (reference sequence). This CDR3 is 13 amino acids long. Here the CDR3 DNA reads TGTGCCAGCAGCCGAGACAGGAGCGATGGCTACACCTTC. It is translated as CASSRDRSDGYTF.

V usage is TRBV5-6 and J usage is TRBJ1-2; D is unresolved. Germline V gene data show CDR1 as SGHDT and CDR2 as YYEEEE. Trimming left V 4 bases short and J 2 bases short, with 9 bases between. The CDR3 consists of 13 residues. The CDR3 region is CASSLTANYGYTF. The CDR3 DNA is TGTGCCAGCAGCCTAACAGCAAACTATGGCTACACCTTC. The full variable domain, in which reference TRBV5-6 and TRBJ1-2 provide the parts outside the CDR3, is DAGVTQSPTHLIKTRGQQVTLRCSPKSGHDTVSWYQQALGQGPQFIFQYYEEEERQRGNFPDRFSGHQFPNYSSELNVNALLLGDSALYLCASSLTANYGYTFGSGTRLTVV.

The V gene is TRBV18, the J gene TRBJ1-2; TRBD1 matches at 9 bases. Germline V lookup: CDR1 KGHSH, CDR2 LQKENI. V lost 5 bases to trimming and J lost 2 bases; unmatched junction nucleotides: 3. CDR3 length equals 14 residues. CDR3 in DNA: TGTGCCAGCTCAGAGGACAGGGGCAACTATGGCTACACCTTC. Protein sequence: CASSEDRGNYGYTF.

The chain couples TRBV29-1 to TRBJ1-4, with D tentatively TRBD1 (5 bases). Germline V CDR1 and CDR2: SQVTM, ANQGSEA. Trimming took off 7 bases at V and 7 bases at J, with 13 bases between the two ends. The CDR3 runs to 12 residues. CDR3 nucleotide sequence: TGCAGCGCCGGGACGGCTTTTGAAAAACTGTTTTTT. This sequence encodes CSAGTAFEKLFF.

V and J are TRBV5-1 and TRBJ1-6, with TRBD1 matching 7 bases. The germline CDR1 and CDR2 sequences are SGHRS and YFSETQ. Germline trimming cut 0 bases from V and 7 bases from J; bases unmatched to any gene: 13. The CDR3 sequence is 18 residues long. The CDR3 coding sequence is TGCGCCAGCAGCTTGGGGGTTTTGTTGGGGACAGCCAATTCACCCCTCCACTTT. Its translation: CASSLGVLLGTANSPLHF.

The chain is built from TRBV4-3 and TRBJ2-7; 7 bases map to TRBD1. The J segment lost 1 base and the V segment lost 0 bases, leaving 6 bases of the junction unmatched. The CDR3 loop spans 16 amino acids. The V gene's germline CDR1 is LGHNA and CDR2 YSLEER. CDR3 region: CASSQDLQQGSYEQYF. In DNA form, the CDR3 reads TGCGCCAGCAGCCAAGATCTTCAACAGGGGTCCTACGAGCAGTACTTC.

The chain employs TRBV28 and TRBJ2-3, with D tentatively TRBD1 (6 bases). Looked up from germline, CDR1 is MDHEN and CDR2 is SYDVKM. The CDR3 extends over 16 amino acids. V was cut by 2 bases and J by 6 bases, with 18 bases left in between. CDR3 nucleotide sequence: TGTGCCAGCAGTTTAAGGGGACACCCTTCTGCGGATACGCAGTATTTT. Its translation is CASSLRGHPSADTQYF.

The chain links TRBV9 to TRBJ1-4; D not resolved. Trimming removed 1 base at V and 6 bases at J, with 4 bases between. The germline V gene has CDR1 SGDLS and CDR2 YYNGEE. The CDR3 consists of 12 residues. CDR3 nucleotides: TGTGCCAGCAGCGTATCCGATGAAAAACTGTTTTTT. Its protein is CASSVSDEKLFF.

This chain joins TRBV19 and TRBJ1-2, with D uncertain. The germline CDR1 and CDR2 sequences are LNHDA and SQIVND (reference sequence). This CDR3 has 15 amino acids. V was trimmed by 2 bases and J by 2 bases, leaving 12 bases between them. CDR3 nucleotides: TGTGCCAGTAGTATAACGGGGAACAGAAACTATGGCTACACCTTC. The encoded protein is CASSITGNRNYGYTF. The full variable domain, its missing parts supplied by reference TRBV19 and TRBJ1-2, is DGGITQSPKYLFRKEGQNVTLSCEQNLNHDAMYWYRQDPGQGLRLIYYSQIVNDFQKGDIAEGYSVSREKKESFPLTVTSAQKNPTAFYLCASSITGNRNYGYTFGSGTRLTVV.

The gene calls are TRBV30 and TRBJ2-1, with TRBD2 identical over 9 bases. The germline gives CDR1 GTSNPN, CDR2 SVGIG (reference sequence). Unmatched junction bases numbered 6, after V lost 2 bases and J lost 4 bases. The CDR3 has 15 amino acids. CDR3 DNA sequence: TGTGCCTGGAGTAGGGGGCTAGCGGGGTACAATGAGCAGTTCTTC. It yields the protein CAWSRGLAGYNEQFF.

There are a few counts of this clone. This rearrangement joins TRBV11-2 to TRBJ1-5; D call uncertain. The V end lost 5 bases, the J end lost 3 bases, and 8 bases lay between the germline ends. The CDR3 is made up of 13 amino acids. Germline lookup yields CDR1 SGHAT and CDR2 FQNNGV. The CDR3 region has the DNA TGTGCCAGCAGCCACGCCCCCAATCAGCCCCAGCATTTT. Translation: CASSHAPNQPQHF.

This chain joins TRBV19 and TRBJ2-7; 7 bases map to TRBD2. CDR1 LNHDA and CDR2 SQIVND come from the germline V gene (reference sequence). V lost 5 bases and J lost 0; bases outside the gene matches: 10. The CDR3 is 16 residues long. The CDR3 bases are TGTGCCAGTAGTCCAGACGGGGGGTCCGTCTCCTACGAGCAGTACTTC. It specifies CASSPDGGSVSYEQYF.

The sample holds a few counts of this clone. The chain employs TRBV7-2 and TRBJ1-5, with D possibly TRBD1 on 5 matching bases. CDR1 is SGHTA and CDR2 is FQGNSA in the germline V gene. V dropped 3 bases and J dropped 7 bases, with 10 bases sitting between them. The length of the CDR3 is 13 residues. CDR3 protein: CASSFGAGQPQHF. The CDR3 region has the DNA TGTGCCAGCAGCTTCGGGGCGGGCCAGCCCCAGCATTTT.